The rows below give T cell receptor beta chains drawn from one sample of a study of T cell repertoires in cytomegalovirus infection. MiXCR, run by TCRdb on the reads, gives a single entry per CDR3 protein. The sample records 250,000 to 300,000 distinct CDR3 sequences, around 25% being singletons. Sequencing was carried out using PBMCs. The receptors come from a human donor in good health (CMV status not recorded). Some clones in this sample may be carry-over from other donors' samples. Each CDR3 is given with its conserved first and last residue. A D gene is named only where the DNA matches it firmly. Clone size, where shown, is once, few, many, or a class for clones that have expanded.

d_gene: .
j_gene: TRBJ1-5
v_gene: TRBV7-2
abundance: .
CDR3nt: TGTGCCAGCAGCTTAGAGGCCCAGCCCCAGCATTTT
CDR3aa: CASSLEAQPQHF

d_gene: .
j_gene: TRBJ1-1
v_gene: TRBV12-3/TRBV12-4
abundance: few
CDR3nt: TGTGCCAGCAGGGAAACAGTAGAAGCTTTCTTT
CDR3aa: CASRETVEAFF

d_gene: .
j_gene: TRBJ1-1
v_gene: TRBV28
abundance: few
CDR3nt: TGTGCCAGCAGCCCGGTAGGGGCAGGGTCTGAAGCTTTCTTT
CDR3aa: CASSPVGAGSEAFF

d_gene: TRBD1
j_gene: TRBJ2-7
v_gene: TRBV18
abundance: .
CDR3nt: TGTGCCAGCTCACCGGGACAGACCAACTACGAGCAGTACTTC
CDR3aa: CASSPGQTNYEQYF

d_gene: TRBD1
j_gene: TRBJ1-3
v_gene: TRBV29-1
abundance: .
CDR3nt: TGCAGCGTTGGCGGTAGGACAGGACCAGGAAACACCATATATTTT
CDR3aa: CSVGGRTGPGNTIYF

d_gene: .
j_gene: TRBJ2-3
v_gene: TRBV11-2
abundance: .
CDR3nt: TGTGCCAGCAGCCACCCTGACTCTCCCGATACGCAGTATTTT
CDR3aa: CASSHPDSPDTQYF

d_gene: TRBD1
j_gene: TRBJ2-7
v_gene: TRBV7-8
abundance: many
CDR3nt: TGTGCCAGCAGCGTTGGACAGGGGGCCTACGAGCAGTACTTC
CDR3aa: CASSVGQGAYEQYF

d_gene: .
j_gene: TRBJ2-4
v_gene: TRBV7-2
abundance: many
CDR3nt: TGTGCCAGCAGAAGGGACATGGCCAAAAACATTCAGTACTTC
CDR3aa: CASRRDMAKNIQYF

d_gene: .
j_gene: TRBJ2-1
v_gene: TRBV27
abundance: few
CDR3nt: TGTGCCAGCAGTCCCAAGCGTCCTTGGTACAATGAGCAGTTCTTC
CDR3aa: CASSPKRPWYNEQFF

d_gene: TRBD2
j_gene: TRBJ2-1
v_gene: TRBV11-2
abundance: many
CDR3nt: TGTGCCAGCAGCCCCCAGGCGGGGGGGATATTGGGTGAGCAGTTCTTC
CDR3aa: CASSPQAGGILGEQFF

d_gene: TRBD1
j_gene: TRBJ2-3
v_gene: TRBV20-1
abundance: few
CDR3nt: TGCAGTGCTACCACCGGGACAGACACAGATACGCAGTATTTT
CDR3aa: CSATTGTDTDTQYF

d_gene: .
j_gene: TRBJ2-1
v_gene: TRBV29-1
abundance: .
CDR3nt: TGCAGCTCAGGTGAGCAGTTCTTC
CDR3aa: CSSGEQFF

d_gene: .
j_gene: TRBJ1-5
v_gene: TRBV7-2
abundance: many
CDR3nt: TGTGCCAGCAGCACCACACCGTATAGCAATCAGCCCCAGCATTTT
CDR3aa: CASSTTPYSNQPQHF

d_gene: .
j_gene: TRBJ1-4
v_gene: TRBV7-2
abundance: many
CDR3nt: TGTGCCAGCAGCTTCGGGAATCGTAATGAAAAACTGTTTTTT
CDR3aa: CASSFGNRNEKLFF

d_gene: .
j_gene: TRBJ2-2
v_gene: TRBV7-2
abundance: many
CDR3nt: TGTGCCAGCAGCTTATTGGGGTCCACCGGGGAGCTGTTTTTT
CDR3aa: CASSLLGSTGELFF

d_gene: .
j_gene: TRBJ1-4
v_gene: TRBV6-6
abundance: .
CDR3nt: TGTGCCAGCAGTTACTCAGGAGGGGGAGAAAAACTGTTTTTT
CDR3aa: CASSYSGGGEKLFF

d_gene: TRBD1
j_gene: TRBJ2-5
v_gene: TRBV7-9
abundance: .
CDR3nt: TGTGCCAGCAGCACCCGCCGGGACAGGACCCAAGAGACCCAGTACTTC
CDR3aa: CASSTRRDRTQETQYF

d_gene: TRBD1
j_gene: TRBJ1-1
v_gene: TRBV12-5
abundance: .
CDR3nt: TGTGCTAGTGGTTTTTCTTCCGGGACAGGGGGCGAGACTGAAGCTTTCTTT
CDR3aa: CASGFSSGTGGETEAFF

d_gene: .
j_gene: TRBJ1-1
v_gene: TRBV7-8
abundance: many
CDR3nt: TGTGCCAGCAGCTCAGGCTGGGGGGTCACTGAAGCTTTCTTT
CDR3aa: CASSSGWGVTEAFF

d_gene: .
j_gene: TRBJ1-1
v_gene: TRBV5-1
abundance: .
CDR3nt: TGCGCCAGCAGCGAATCCTCCGGGCTGAACACTGAAGCTTTCTTT
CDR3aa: CASSESSGLNTEAFF

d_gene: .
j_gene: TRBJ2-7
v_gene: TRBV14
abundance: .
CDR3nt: TGTGCCAGCAGCCAGAGAGGGGGTGGCCTCTACGAGCAGTACTTC
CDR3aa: CASSQRGGGLYEQYF

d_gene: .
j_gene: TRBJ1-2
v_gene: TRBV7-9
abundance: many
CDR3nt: TGTGCCAGCACCGATCGCAGGGTTCACTATGGCTACACCTTC
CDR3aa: CASTDRRVHYGYTF

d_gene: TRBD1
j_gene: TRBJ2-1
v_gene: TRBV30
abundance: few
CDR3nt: TGTGCCTGGAGCCCCGGGACAGGGGCCTACAATGAGCAGTTCTTC
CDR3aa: CAWSPGTGAYNEQFF

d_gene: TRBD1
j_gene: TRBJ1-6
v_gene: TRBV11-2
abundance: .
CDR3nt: TGTGCCAGCAGCTTCTCGGACAGGGGGGATTCACCCCTCCACTTT
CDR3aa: CASSFSDRGDSPLHF

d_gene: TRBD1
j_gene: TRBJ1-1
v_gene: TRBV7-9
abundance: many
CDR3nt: TGTGCCAGCAGCTTTTCTGGACAGGGTAACACTGAAGCTTTCTTT
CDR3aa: CASSFSGQGNTEAFF

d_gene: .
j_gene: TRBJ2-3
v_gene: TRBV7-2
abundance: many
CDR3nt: TGTGCCAGCAGCCCCCCGGCAGATACGCAGTATTTT
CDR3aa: CASSPPADTQYF

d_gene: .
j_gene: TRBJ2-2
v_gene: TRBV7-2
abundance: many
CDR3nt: TGTGCCAGCAGCAAACCGGGACCTAACACCGGGGAGCTGTTTTTT
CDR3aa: CASSKPGPNTGELFF

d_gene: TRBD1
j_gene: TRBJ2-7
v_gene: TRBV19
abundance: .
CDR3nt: TGTGCCAGTAGTATCGGACAGGTTGAATACGAGCAGTACTTC
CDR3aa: CASSIGQVEYEQYF

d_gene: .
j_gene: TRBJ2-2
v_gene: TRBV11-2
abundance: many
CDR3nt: TGTGCCAGCAGCTTAGGGGGTTTTAACACCGGGGAGCTGTTTTTT
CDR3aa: CASSLGGFNTGELFF

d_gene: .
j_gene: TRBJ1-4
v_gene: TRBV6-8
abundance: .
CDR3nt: TGTACCACCCGGTATGAGGGCCATGAAAAACTGTTTTTT
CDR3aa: CTTRYEGHEKLFF

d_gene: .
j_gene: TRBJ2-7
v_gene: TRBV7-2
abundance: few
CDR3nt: TGTGCCAGCAGTCCGGCCGGAAGCTCCTACGAGCAGTACTTC
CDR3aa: CASSPAGSSYEQYF